The 12 T cell receptor beta chains below all came from one sample that was sequenced in a study of identical twins. TCRdb used MiXCR to reprocess the 5' RACE reads, holding one entry per CDR3 protein. The sample shows 200,000 or so distinct CDR3 sequences, 7.5% of them seen only once. The data were also submitted as part of a second study, on yellow fever vaccine responses in identical twins.

The specimen sequenced was memory (CD45RO+) T cells sorted from blood. These receptors all stem from a woman younger than 35 in good health.

This clonotype was picked up many times. The chain joins TRBV20-1 to TRBJ2-7; 9 nucleotides line up with TRBD2. This CDR3 contains 14 residues. With 6 bases clipped from V and 3 bases from J, the junction kept 9 bases outside the gene matches. In germline, CDR1 is DFQATT, CDR2 SNEGSKA (reference sequence). The CDR3 nucleotides read TGCAGTGCGACTACTAGCGGGTTTCTCTACGAGCAGTACTTC. Translated, it gives CSATTSGFLYEQYF.

This clonotype has at least ten counts. The V gene is TRBV5-1, the J gene TRBJ2-3; D possibly corresponds to TRBD1 (6 bases). This CDR3 has 16 amino acids. The V gene lost 3 bases and the J gene lost 2 bases, with 16 bases spanning the gap. Germline values: CDR1 SGHRS, CDR2 YFSETQ. CDR3 in DNA: TGCGCCAGCAGCTCATCCACAGGGATCCTCACAGATACGCAGTATTTT. Translation gives CASSSSTGILTDTQYF.

This clonotype came up many times. This chain links TRBV29-1 with TRBJ2-7; D could derive from TRBD1 or TRBD2 (6 bases each). With 0 bases removed from V and 4 bases from J, the gap between germline ends came to 13 bases. The germline V gene has CDR1 SQVTM and CDR2 ANQGSEA. The CDR3 contains 14 residues. DNA of the CDR3: TGCAGCGTTGAAGAAGGGGGGCTTTGGTACGAGCAGTACTTC. Translating it yields CSVEEGGLWYEQYF.

This clonotype was counted only a few times. The CDR3 loop reads CANPPGQGLLLAKNIQYF. In nucleotides, the CDR3 is TGTGCCAACCCGCCCGGTCAGGGCCTACTGTTGGCCAAAAACATTCAGTACTTC. The V call is TRBV21-1, the J call TRBJ2-4; the D call of TRBD2 is as the table states it, not checked on the DNA. TRBV21-1 is listed as a pseudogene. The length of the CDR3 is 18 residues.

The J gene is TRBJ2-5, the V gene TRBV7-6, with 9 positions matching TRBD1. J gave up 2 bases and V 4 bases, and 2 bases lay outside the gene matches. Germline assignment: CDR1 SGHVS and CDR2 FNYEAQ. The CDR3 is made up of 14 amino acids. The CDR3 reads CASSSGQGQETQYF. The CDR3 bases are TGTGCCAGCAGCTCCGGACAGGGGCAAGAGACCCAGTACTTC.

This chain joins TRBV7-9 and TRBJ2-1, with 7 bases fitting TRBD2. After removal of 4 bases from V and 10 bases from J, the junction contained 1 base not matched to a gene. This CDR3 comprises 11 residues. CDR1 is SEHNR, CDR2 FQNEAQ, per germline (reference sequence). The CDR3 nucleotides read TGTGCCAGCAGCTGGGGGGGGGAGCAGTTCTTC. The encoded protein is CASSWGGEQFF.

This clonotype was picked up a small number of times. V usage is TRBV20-1 and J usage is TRBJ1-2; D might be TRBD1 (5 bases). Germline V gives CDR1 DFQATT, CDR2 SNEGSKA (reference sequence). The CDR3 length is 19 residues. Trimming left V 3 bases short and J 0 bases short, with 26 bases between. CDR3 sequence reads: CSASYIRSWRGPSNYGYTF. CDR3 nucleotide sequence: TGCAGTGCTAGTTACATCCGCTCTTGGAGGGGACCCTCTAACTATGGCTACACCTTC.

The rearrangement joins TRBV6-1 to TRBJ2-7, with a possible D match to TRBD2 (6 bases). The V end lost 6 bases, the J end lost 2 bases, and 17 bases lay between the germline ends. The CDR3 has 15 amino acids. The germline V gene has CDR1 MNHNS and CDR2 SASEGT. The CDR3, as DNA: TGTGCCAGCAGCCCTCTCGGCAGACTAGCCTACGAGCAGTACTTC. Its protein is CASSPLGRLAYEQYF.

This clonotype has a handful of counts. This chain uses TRBV20-1 with TRBJ2-3; D remains ambiguous. This CDR3 is 15 amino acids long. The germline CDR1 and CDR2 sequences are DFQATT and SNEGSKA (reference sequence). Trimming removed 6 bases from V and 1 base from J, with 17 bases in between. The CDR3 DNA reads TGCAGTGCCCAACGCGTGGGAATGCGCACAGATACGCAGTATTTT. Protein sequence: CSAQRVGMRTDTQYF.

This clonotype was recorded many times. For the CDR3, the DNA is TGTGCCAGCAGTTTGGGGACCGGGACAGGCACAGATACGCAGTATTTT. Its translation: CASSLGTGTGTDTQYF. The V call is TRBV12-3 or TRBV12-4, the J call TRBJ2-3; 7 bases are a match to TRBD1. The CDR3 has 16 residues. J was trimmed by 1 base and V by 3 bases; bases with no gene match: 7.

This clonotype was counted only a few times. The chain uses TRBV7-8 and TRBJ1-1; D call uncertain. V was pared by 1 base and J by 1 base, with 16 bases between. CDR3 length: 17 amino acids. Germline V gives CDR1 SGHVS, CDR2 FQNEAQ. CDR3 loop: CASSLVSRAQKNTEAFF. The DNA of the CDR3 is TGTGCCAGCAGCTTAGTCTCACGGGCACAGAAGAACACTGAAGCTTTCTTT. Full variable domain (outside the CDR3, taken from reference TRBV7-8 and TRBJ1-1): GAGVSQSPRYKVAKRGQDVALRCDPISGHVSLFWYQQALGQGPEFLTYFQNEAQLDKSGLPSDRFFAERPEGSVSTLKIQRTQQEDSAVYLCASSLVSRAQKNTEAFFGQGTRLTVV.

This clonotype was recorded at least ten times. The V call is TRBV5-1, the J call TRBJ2-2; D may be TRBD1 (6 bases). Germline V lookup: CDR1 SGHRS, CDR2 YFSETQ. The V end was cut by 4 bases, the J end by 6 bases, with 13 bases between. This CDR3 region has 14 residues. The CDR3 reads CASSPYRVSGELFF. For the CDR3, the DNA is TGCGCCAGCAGCCCTTACAGGGTTTCCGGGGAGCTGTTTTTT.